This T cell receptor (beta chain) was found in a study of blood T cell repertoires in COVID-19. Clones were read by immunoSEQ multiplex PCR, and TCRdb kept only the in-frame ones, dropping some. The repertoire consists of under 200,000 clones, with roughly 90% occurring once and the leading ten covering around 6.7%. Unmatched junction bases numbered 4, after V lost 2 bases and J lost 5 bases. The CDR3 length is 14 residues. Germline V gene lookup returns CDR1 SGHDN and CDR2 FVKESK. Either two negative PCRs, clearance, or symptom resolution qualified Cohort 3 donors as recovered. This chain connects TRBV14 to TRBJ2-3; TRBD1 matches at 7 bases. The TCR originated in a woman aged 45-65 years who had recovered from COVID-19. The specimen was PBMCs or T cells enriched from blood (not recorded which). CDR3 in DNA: TGTGCCAGCAGCCAAAAACAGGGGCAAGATACGCAGTATTTT. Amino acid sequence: CASSQKQGQDTQYF.